The clone carrying this T cell receptor (beta chain) was detected only once. Germline V gives CDR1 SGHTA, CDR2 FQGNSA. The CDR3 is made up of 15 amino acids. Deletions cut 5 bases from V and 0 bases from J, with 13 bases between. These data are taken from a study of blood T cell repertoires in COVID-19. At the level of the study: Both acute and convalescent COVID-19 samples were obtained from the United States, Italy and Spain. Sources were T cells, B-cell-depleted T cells, or PBMCs; the material itself was cDNA or gDNA.

Authors' processing steps: Amplification of reference gene primers provided the estimated nucleated cell counts. The table came from immunoSEQ multiplex PCR; TCRdb's copy has only in-frame clones and leaves some out. V, J and clone size are those of that table, while D and trimming were read from the DNA. The table shows around 270,000 clones, with about 88% occurring only once. J is TRBJ1-2 and V is TRBV7-2; TRBD1 might be the D (5 bases). This TCR was recovered from a man aged 60 to 75 who had recovered from COVID-19. What was sequenced was peripheral blood. CDR3 loop: CASSRTTESNYGYTF. The CDR3 DNA sequence: TGTGCCAGCAGCCGTACGACAGAGTCTAACTATGGCTACACCTTC.